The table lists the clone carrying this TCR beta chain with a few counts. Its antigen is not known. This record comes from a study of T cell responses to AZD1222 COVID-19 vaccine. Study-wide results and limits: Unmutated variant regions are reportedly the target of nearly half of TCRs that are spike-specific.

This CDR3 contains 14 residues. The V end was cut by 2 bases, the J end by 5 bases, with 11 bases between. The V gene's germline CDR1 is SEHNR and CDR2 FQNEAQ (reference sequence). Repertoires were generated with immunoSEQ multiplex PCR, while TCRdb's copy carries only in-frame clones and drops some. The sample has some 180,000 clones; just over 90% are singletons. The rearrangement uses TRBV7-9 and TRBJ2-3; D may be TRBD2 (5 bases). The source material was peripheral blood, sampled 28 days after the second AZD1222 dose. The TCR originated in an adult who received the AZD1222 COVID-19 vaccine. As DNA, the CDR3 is TGTGCCAGCAGCTTATACACCAGCGGAGATACGCAGTATTTT. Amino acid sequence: CASSLYTSGDTQYF. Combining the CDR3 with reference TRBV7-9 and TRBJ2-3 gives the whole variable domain DTGVSQNPRHKITKRGQNVTFRCDPISEHNRLYWYRQTLGQGPEFLTYFQNEAQLEKSRLLSDRFSAERPKGSFSTLEIQRTEQGDSAMYLCASSLYTSGDTQYFGPGTRLTVL.